The present T cell receptor beta chain was sequenced within a study of CD8 T cells in ankylosing spondylitis. Findings and caveats of the study: It appeared that ankylosing spondylitis blood was characterized by a TCR beta motif of several highly homologous variants. The study looked at matched synovial fluid samples from ankylosing spondylitis patients. Disease-linked clones were reported to be significantly enriched there. Disease-linked clones proved CD8+ and comparatively uncommon in peripheral blood.

As for this clonotype: Its antigen is currently unknown.

Germline CDR1 is SGDLS and CDR2 is YYNGEE. Trimming left V 0 bases short and J 9 bases short, with 4 bases between. The CDR3 consists of 11 residues. Via MiXCR, TCRdb re-called the 5' RACE reads, giving one row per CDR3 protein. The sample includes 350,000 to 550,000 distinct CDR3 sequences, 25% to 30% of them seen just once. V gene TRBV9 combines with J gene TRBJ2-1; D not resolved. The receptor comes from a male donor with ankylosing spondylitis. Material for sequencing was blood, either unsorted or a sorted T cell fraction (not recorded which). CDR3 loop: CASSVEGEQFF. CDR3 coding DNA: TGTGCCAGCAGCGTAGAGGGTGAGCAGTTCTTC.